Below, 7 T cell receptor beta chains from the same sample are listed, as sequenced in a study of T-cell reconstitution after alpha-beta-depleted transplantation in children (dated by TCRdb to 2016 to 2017). This specimen's treatment or condition label, per the study, means: allogeneic hematopoietic cell transplantation with graft depleted of TCRalphabeta T cells and CD19 B cells. Library preparation employed PCR. TCRdb shows the sequencer as Illumina HiSeq 2500. TCR libraries were prepared with molecular barcoding, using unique molecular identifiers to normalize TCRbeta repertoire quantification. In TCRdb, the public reads were trimmed at Q25 with fastp and aligned with MiXCR, with productive beta chains retained. Entries are consolidated by CDR3 protein sequence, retaining the most common genes and DNA. This sample gives around 450,000 distinct CDR3 sequences in total; roughly a tenth of them show up just once. Around 2% of the sample belongs to the ten largest clones.

The sample here was PBMCs, taken before TCRalphabeta/CD19-depleted stem cell transplant. These receptors originate from a child aged 2 to 9 with inherited bone marrow failure, due to receive a stem cell transplant.

Remarks on this clonotype: Given a much more abundant clone one base away, this may be a read error. The rearrangement uses TRBV4-3 and TRBJ1-3; 8 nucleotides align to TRBD1. Germline loops: CDR1 LGHNA, CDR2 YSLEER. The CDR3 has 15 amino acids. CDR3 DNA: TGCGACAGCAGCCAAGAGGACAGGGCGAGAAACACCATATATTTT. It is translated as CDSSQEDRARNTIYF.

V and J are TRBV7-6 and TRBJ2-7, with 8 bases fitting TRBD1. The CDR3 length is 14 residues. Unmatched junction bases numbered 11, after V lost 8 bases and J lost 5 bases. Germline CDR1 SGHVS, CDR2 FNYEAQ. The CDR3 bases are TGTGCCAGCGGGGCCGGGGACAGGTTCCACGAGCAGTACTTC. Protein sequence: CASGAGDRFHEQYF.

This clonotype was detected many times. The chain uses TRBV5-1 and TRBJ2-3; D unresolved. The CDR3 covers 15 residues. Germline loops: CDR1 SGHRS, CDR2 YFSETQ. Trimming removed 7 bases from V and 2 bases from J, with 17 bases in between. The CDR3 DNA sequence: TGCGCCAGCTGGGATCAATCGATTTCCACAGATACGCAGTATTTT. Its protein is CASWDQSISTDTQYF. The complete variable domain, with remaining parts taken from reference TRBV5-1 and TRBJ2-3, reads KAGVTQTPRYLIKTRGQQVTLSCSPISGHRSVSWYQQTPGQGLQFLFEYFSETQRNKGNFPGRFSGRQFSNSRSEMNVSTLELGDSALYLCASWDQSISTDTQYFGPGTRLTVL.

This clonotype was counted many times. The chain employs TRBV27 and TRBJ1-2; possible D gene TRBD1, 5 bases. Trimming removed 0 bases from V and 8 bases from J, with 19 bases in between. Germline V gives CDR1 MNHEY, CDR2 SMNVEV (reference sequence). The CDR3 is made up of 16 amino acids. CDR3 DNA sequence: TGTGCCAGCAGTTTATCGGGGGGGTTTGGAAGCGACGGCTACACCTTC. This translates into CASSLSGGFGSDGYTF.

This rearrangement joins TRBV27 to TRBJ2-1; 8 bases agree with TRBD1. The CDR3 spans 16 residues. J lost 4 bases, V lost 7 bases, and 12 bases had no gene match. The germline V gene encodes CDR1 MNHEY and CDR2 SMNVEV (reference sequence). CDR3 amino acids: CASTPGLGQVYNEQFF. CDR3 DNA sequence: TGTGCCAGCACCCCGGGGTTGGGACAGGTTTACAATGAGCAGTTCTTC.

This clonotype has just a few counts. The rearrangement joins TRBV20-1 to TRBJ2-5; perhaps TRBD2 as D (7 bases). Germline lookup yields CDR1 DFQATT and CDR2 SNEGSKA (reference sequence). V lost 1 base, J lost 5 bases, and 14 bases lay in between. The CDR3 covers 14 residues. The CDR3 loop is CSARGGGAGETQYF. In DNA form, the CDR3 reads TGCAGTGCTAGAGGAGGGGGGGCGGGTGAGACCCAGTACTTC.

By share, this clonotype counts as medium-sized (0.01 to 0.1%). At one of its ends the junction is not consistent with the germline gene, which may arise from a read error. The J gene is TRBJ2-5, the V gene TRBV12-3 or TRBV12-4; D unresolved. CDR3 length: 11 residues. The CDR3 coding sequence is TGTGCCAGCAGCTTAGGAGAGACCCAGTACTTC. Translated, it gives CASSLGETQYF.